Listed below are T cell receptor beta chains from one sample, sequenced in a study of blood T cell repertoires in COVID-19. This table comes from immunoSEQ multiplex PCR, and its TCRdb copy is limited to in-frame clones, with some not included. The data contain under 300,000 clones, roughly 80% of them singletons. The sample was peripheral blood. The receptors derive from a woman aged 18-29 years with acute or convalescent COVID-19. Both conserved end residues are part of each CDR3. Fields, in order: J gene, V gene, D gene, clone size, CDR3 protein, CDR3 DNA. A D gene is named only where the DNA matches it firmly. The size field is filled for only some rows; it gives once, few, many or a size class.

J: TRBJ2-7; V: TRBV4-3; D: TRBD2; size: -; CDR3: CASSQDTGGPTGEQYF; DNA: TGCGCCAGCAGCCAAGATACGGGAGGGCCAACGGGGGAGCAGTACTTC
J: TRBJ2-1; V: TRBV20-1; D: -; size: once; CDR3: CSASNNEQFF; DNA: TGCAGTGCTAGCAACAATGAGCAGTTCTTC
J: TRBJ2-1; V: TRBV7-2; D: TRBD2; size: -; CDR3: CASSPSGSVHNEQFF; DNA: TGTGCCAGCAGCCCGAGCGGGAGTGTCCACAATGAGCAGTTCTTC
J: TRBJ2-7; V: TRBV13; D: TRBD1; size: -; CDR3: CASSLRQGINEQYF; DNA: TGTGCCAGCAGCCTCAGACAGGGGATCAACGAGCAGTACTTC
J: TRBJ2-2; V: TRBV3-1/TRBV3-2; D: -; size: -; CDR3: CASSQGLVTGELFF; DNA: TGTGCCAGCAGCCAAGGACTAGTTACCGGGGAGCTGTTTTTT
J: TRBJ2-7; V: TRBV7-9; D: TRBD2; size: -; CDR3: CASSLDRGDRFEQYF; DNA: TGTGCCAGCAGCTTAGACCGGGGGGACCGATTCGAGCAGTACTTC
J: TRBJ2-2; V: TRBV2; D: TRBD2; size: -; CDR3: CASSEELAGVGYTGELFF; DNA: TGTGCCAGCAGTGAAGAGTTAGCGGGAGTGGGCTACACCGGGGAGCTGTTTTTT
J: TRBJ1-6; V: TRBV29-1; D: -; size: -; CDR3: CSAKTTQGTDSPLHF; DNA: TGCAGCGCAAAAACGACACAGGGCACAGATTCACCCCTCCACTTT
J: TRBJ1-1; V: TRBV12-5; D: TRBD1; size: once; CDR3: CASGLGGQDRVLNTEAFF; DNA: TGTGCTAGTGGTTTGGGGGGTCAGGACAGGGTGTTGAACACTGAAGCTTTCTTT
J: TRBJ2-1; V: TRBV5-1; D: TRBD2; size: -; CDR3: CASSLALLAGIWKYNEQFF; DNA: TGCGCCAGCAGCTTGGCCCTGCTAGCGGGAATCTGGAAATACAATGAGCAGTTCTTC
J: TRBJ2-7; V: TRBV3-1/TRBV3-2; D: -; size: -; CDR3: CASSQERGAYYEQYF; DNA: TGTGCCAGCAGCCAAGAACGGGGAGCATACTACGAGCAGTACTTC
J: TRBJ2-1; V: TRBV5-1; D: TRBD2; size: -; CDR3: CASRRGTSGSNEQFF; DNA: TGCGCCAGCAGACGCGGGACTAGCGGTTCCAATGAGCAGTTCTTC
J: TRBJ2-5; V: TRBV12-5; D: -; size: -; CDR3: CASGPIPPLGYRVWGETQYF; DNA: TGTGCTAGTGGTCCCATACCCCCCTTAGGATACAGGGTATGGGGAGAGACCCAGTACTTC
J: TRBJ2-7; V: TRBV5-4; D: TRBD2; size: -; CDR3: CASSKGLAALPDEQYF; DNA: TGTGCCAGCAGCAAGGGACTAGCGGCATTACCGGACGAGCAGTACTTC
J: TRBJ1-1; V: TRBV3-1/TRBV3-2; D: TRBD1; size: -; CDR3: CASSIGQGGKNTEAFF; DNA: TGTGCCAGCAGCATCGGACAGGGAGGGAAGAACACTGAAGCTTTCTTT
J: TRBJ2-2; V: TRBV5-1; D: TRBD1; size: -; CDR3: CASSPRTGNTGELFF; DNA: TGCGCCAGCAGCCCCAGGACAGGGAACACCGGGGAGCTGTTTTTT
J: TRBJ1-6; V: TRBV6-5; D: TRBD1; size: -; CDR3: CASRMTGTDNSPLHF; DNA: TGTGCCAGCAGAATGACAGGGACGGATAATTCACCCCTCCACTTT
J: TRBJ2-1; V: TRBV6-5; D: -; size: -; CDR3: CASSFHGSGYNEQFF; DNA: TGTGCCAGCAGTTTCCACGGGAGTGGGTACAATGAGCAGTTCTTC
J: TRBJ1-3; V: TRBV5-4; D: TRBD1; size: -; CDR3: CASSLVPGQGASGNTIYF; DNA: TGTGCCAGCAGCTTGGTTCCGGGACAGGGGGCTTCGGGAAACACCATATATTTT
J: TRBJ2-2; V: TRBV10-3; D: -; size: once; CDR3: CAISLIFRGFGVVAGELFF; DNA: TGTGCCATCAGCCTCATTTTCAGGGGTTTCGGTGTTGTCGCCGGGGAGCTGTTTTTT
J: TRBJ2-2; V: TRBV6-5; D: -; size: -; CDR3: CASSRSFEAGELFF; DNA: TGTGCCAGCTCTCGGTCGTTCGAGGCCGGGGAGCTGTTTTTT
J: TRBJ1-2; V: TRBV6-5; D: -; size: once; CDR3: CASRTGTNYGYTF; DNA: TGTGCCAGTCGGACCGGGACTAACTATGGCTACACCTTC
J: TRBJ2-1; V: TRBV12-3/TRBV12-4; D: TRBD2; size: once; CDR3: CASCSSGREQFF; DNA: TGTGCCAGCTGTTCCAGCGGGAGGGAGCAGTTCTTC
J: TRBJ2-1; V: TRBV12-5; D: TRBD2; size: -; CDR3: CASGHGTSGYNEQFF; DNA: TGTGCTAGTGGCCACGGGACTAGCGGGTACAATGAGCAGTTCTTC
J: TRBJ1-2; V: TRBV7-8; D: -; size: -; CDR3: CASSLVGTGTRYGYTF; DNA: TGTGCCAGCAGCTTAGTCGGTACAGGGACCCGATATGGCTACACCTTC
J: TRBJ2-7; V: TRBV30; D: -; size: -; CDR3: CAWSSEIYEQYF; DNA: TGTGCCTGGAGTTCAGAAATCTACGAGCAGTACTTC
J: TRBJ2-3; V: TRBV15; D: TRBD2; size: -; CDR3: CATSRTQLAGSTDTQYF; DNA: TGTGCCACCAGCAGAACCCAACTAGCGGGAAGCACAGATACGCAGTATTTT
J: TRBJ1-3; V: TRBV21-1; D: -; size: few; CDR3: CASSKEEGRSGNTIYF; DNA: TGTGCCAGCAGCAAAGAGGAGGGGCGATCAGGAAACACCATATATTTT
J: TRBJ1-1; V: TRBV6-1; D: TRBD1; size: -; CDR3: CASSELRTGGNTEAFF; DNA: TGTGCCAGCAGTGAACTACGGACAGGGGGCAACACTGAAGCTTTCTTT
J: TRBJ2-1; V: TRBV6-5; D: TRBD2; size: -; CDR3: CASSWAGVHYNEQFF; DNA: TGTGCCAGCAGTTGGGCGGGGGTCCACTACAATGAGCAGTTCTTC
J: TRBJ2-3; V: TRBV15; D: TRBD2; size: -; CDR3: CATSRGPSGRADTQYF; DNA: TGTGCCACCAGCAGAGGTCCCAGCGGGAGGGCTGATACGCAGTATTTT
J: TRBJ2-1; V: TRBV28; D: TRBD2; size: -; CDR3: CASSPTSGWYNEQFF; DNA: TGTGCCAGCAGTCCGACTAGCGGCTGGTACAATGAGCAGTTCTTC
J: TRBJ2-1; V: TRBV6-5; D: TRBD2; size: -; CDR3: CASSRPGLAGHEQFF; DNA: TGTGCCAGCAGTCGCCCGGGACTAGCCGGGCATGAGCAGTTCTTC
J: TRBJ1-2; V: TRBV29-1; D: -; size: -; CDR3: CSAERGGYGYTF; DNA: TGCAGCGCCGAGCGGGGGGGGTATGGCTACACCTTC
J: TRBJ1-2; V: TRBV27; D: -; size: -; CDR3: CASGVQGYGYTF; DNA: TGTGCCAGCGGGGTACAGGGATACGGCTACACCTTC
J: TRBJ2-3; V: TRBV6-4; D: TRBD2; size: few; CDR3: CASSDSSAGGADTQYF; DNA: TGTGCCAGCAGTGACTCGTCAGCGGGAGGGGCCGATACGCAGTATTTT
J: TRBJ1-5; V: TRBV6-1; D: -; size: many; CDR3: CASSEQQTNSNQPQHF; DNA: TGTGCCAGCAGTGAGCAACAAACGAATAGCAATCAGCCCCAGCATTTT
J: TRBJ1-2; V: TRBV2; D: -; size: -; CDR3: CASSEGGGEDYGYTF; DNA: TGTGCCAGCAGTGAAGGTGGGGGCGAGGACTATGGCTACACCTTC
J: TRBJ1-5; V: TRBV19; D: TRBD1; size: -; CDR3: CASSLGQGLSNQPQHF; DNA: TGTGCCAGTAGTTTGGGACAGGGATTGAGCAATCAGCCCCAGCATTTT
J: TRBJ1-5; V: TRBV30; D: TRBD1; size: once; CDR3: CAWSPDPGQAPRQPQHF; DNA: TGTGCCTGGAGTCCCGATCCGGGACAGGCCCCGAGGCAGCCCCAGCATTTT
J: TRBJ2-7; V: TRBV14; D: -; size: -; CDR3: CASRSGELYEQYF; DNA: TGTGCCAGCAGATCCGGGGAGCTCTACGAGCAGTACTTC